A single sample gave rise to the 3 T cell receptor beta chains below, sequenced in a study of Ad26.COV2.S vaccination and SARS-CoV-2 variants. Documented treatment: 15 to 20 received Ad26.COV2.S at low or high dose, single or two shots; about 5 received placebo; per-sample allocation not given. Sampling was performed 63 days after the first vaccine or placebo injection. Clones were sequenced by immunoSEQ multiplex PCR, and TCRdb holds only the in-frame ones, with some missing. The repertoire has about 350,000 clones, 65% to 90% of them found once; the top ten carry roughly 10%. Material: peripheral blood, obtained in a trial of Ad26.COV2.S vaccine versus placebo. These receptors all come from a person aged 18 to 65 who received the Ad26.COV2.S COVID-19 vaccine or a placebo.

The gene calls are TRBV19 and TRBJ2-7; D gene unclear. Per germline, CDR1 LNHDA and CDR2 SQIVND (reference sequence). The CDR3 consists of 13 residues. Trimming removed 2 bases from V and 2 bases from J, with 7 bases in between. This chain's CDR3 is CASSIYLAYEQYF. CDR3 bases: TGTGCCAGTAGTATATACTTAGCCTACGAGCAGTACTTC. Full variable domain (remainder filled in from reference TRBV19 and TRBJ2-7): DGGITQSPKYLFRKEGQNVTLSCEQNLNHDAMYWYRQDPGQGLRLIYYSQIVNDFQKGDIAEGYSVSREKKESFPLTVTSAQKNPTAFYLCASSIYLAYEQYFGPGTRLTVT.

The chain has TRBV28 and TRBJ2-3, with TRBD2 matching 12 bases. This CDR3 comprises 17 residues. The V segment lost 2 bases and the J segment 7 bases; nucleotides outside the gene matches: 10. CDR1 and CDR2 (germline): MDHEN, SYDVKM. The CDR3 loop reads CASSLGLAGGPGYTQYF. The CDR3 bases are TGTGCCAGCAGTTTAGGGCTAGCGGGAGGGCCGGGATATACGCAGTATTTT.

CDR3 in amino acids: CASSSGVDEQFF. CDR3 nucleotides: TGTGCCAGCAGTTCAGGGGTCGATGAGCAGTTCTTC. The genes are TRBV6-5 and TRBJ2-1; D perhaps matches TRBD1 (6 bases). This CDR3 is built from 12 residues. Per the germline V gene, CDR1 is MNHEY and CDR2 is SVGAGI. V shed 4 bases and J shed 8 bases, with 9 bases lying between them.